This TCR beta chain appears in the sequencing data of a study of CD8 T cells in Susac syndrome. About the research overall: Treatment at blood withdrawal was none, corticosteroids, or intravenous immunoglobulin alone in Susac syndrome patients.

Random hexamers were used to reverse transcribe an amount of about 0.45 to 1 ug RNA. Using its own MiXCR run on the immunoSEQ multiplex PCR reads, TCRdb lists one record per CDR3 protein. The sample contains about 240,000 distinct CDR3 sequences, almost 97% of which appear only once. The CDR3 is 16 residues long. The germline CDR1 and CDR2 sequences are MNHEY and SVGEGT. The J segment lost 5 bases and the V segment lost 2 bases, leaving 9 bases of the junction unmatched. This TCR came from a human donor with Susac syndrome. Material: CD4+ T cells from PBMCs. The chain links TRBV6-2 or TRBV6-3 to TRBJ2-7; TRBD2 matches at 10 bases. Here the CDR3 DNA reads TGTGCCAGCAGTTACGGCTCTAGCGGGAGATGGAACGAGCAGTACTTC. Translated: CASSYGSSGRWNEQYF.